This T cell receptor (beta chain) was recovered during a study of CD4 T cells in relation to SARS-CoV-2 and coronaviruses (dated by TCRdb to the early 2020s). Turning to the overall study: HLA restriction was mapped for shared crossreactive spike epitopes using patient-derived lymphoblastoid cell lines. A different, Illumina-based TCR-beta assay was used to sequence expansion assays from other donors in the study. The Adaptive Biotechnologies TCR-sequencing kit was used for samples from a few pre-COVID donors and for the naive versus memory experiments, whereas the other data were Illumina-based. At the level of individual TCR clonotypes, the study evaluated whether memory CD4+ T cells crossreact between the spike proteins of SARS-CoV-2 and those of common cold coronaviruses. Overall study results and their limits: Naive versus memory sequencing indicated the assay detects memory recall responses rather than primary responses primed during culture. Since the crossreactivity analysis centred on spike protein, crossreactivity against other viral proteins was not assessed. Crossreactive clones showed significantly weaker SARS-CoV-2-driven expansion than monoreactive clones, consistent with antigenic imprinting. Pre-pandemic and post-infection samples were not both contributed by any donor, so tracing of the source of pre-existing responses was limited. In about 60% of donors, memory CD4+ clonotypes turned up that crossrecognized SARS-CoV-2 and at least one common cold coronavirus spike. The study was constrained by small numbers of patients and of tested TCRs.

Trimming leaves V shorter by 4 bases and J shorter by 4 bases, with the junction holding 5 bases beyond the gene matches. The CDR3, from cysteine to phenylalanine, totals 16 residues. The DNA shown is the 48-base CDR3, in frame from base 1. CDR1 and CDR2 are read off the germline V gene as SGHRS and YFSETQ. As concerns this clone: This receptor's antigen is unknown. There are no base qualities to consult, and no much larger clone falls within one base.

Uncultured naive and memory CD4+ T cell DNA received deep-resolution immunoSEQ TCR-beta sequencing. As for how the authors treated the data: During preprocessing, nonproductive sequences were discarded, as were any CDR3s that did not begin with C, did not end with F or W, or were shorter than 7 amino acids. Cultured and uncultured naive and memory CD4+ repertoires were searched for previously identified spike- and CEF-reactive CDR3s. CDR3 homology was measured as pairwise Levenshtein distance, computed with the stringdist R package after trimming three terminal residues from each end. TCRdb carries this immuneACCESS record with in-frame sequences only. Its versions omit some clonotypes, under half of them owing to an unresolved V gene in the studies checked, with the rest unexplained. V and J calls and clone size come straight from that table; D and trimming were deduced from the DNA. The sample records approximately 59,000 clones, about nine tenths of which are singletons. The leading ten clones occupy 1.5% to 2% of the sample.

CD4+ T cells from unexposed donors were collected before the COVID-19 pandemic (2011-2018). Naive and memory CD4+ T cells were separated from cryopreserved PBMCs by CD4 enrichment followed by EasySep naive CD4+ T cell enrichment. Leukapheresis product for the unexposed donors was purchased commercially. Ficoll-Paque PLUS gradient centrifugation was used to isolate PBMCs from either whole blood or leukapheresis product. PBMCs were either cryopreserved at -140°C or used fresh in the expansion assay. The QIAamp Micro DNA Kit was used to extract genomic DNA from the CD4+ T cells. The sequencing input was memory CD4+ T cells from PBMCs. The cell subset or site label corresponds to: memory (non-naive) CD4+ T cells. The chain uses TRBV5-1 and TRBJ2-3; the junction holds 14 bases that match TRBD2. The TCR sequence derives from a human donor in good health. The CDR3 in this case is CASSPLTSGRADTQYF. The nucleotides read TGCGCCAGCAGCCCTCTGACTAGCGGGAGGGCAGATACGCAGTATTTT.